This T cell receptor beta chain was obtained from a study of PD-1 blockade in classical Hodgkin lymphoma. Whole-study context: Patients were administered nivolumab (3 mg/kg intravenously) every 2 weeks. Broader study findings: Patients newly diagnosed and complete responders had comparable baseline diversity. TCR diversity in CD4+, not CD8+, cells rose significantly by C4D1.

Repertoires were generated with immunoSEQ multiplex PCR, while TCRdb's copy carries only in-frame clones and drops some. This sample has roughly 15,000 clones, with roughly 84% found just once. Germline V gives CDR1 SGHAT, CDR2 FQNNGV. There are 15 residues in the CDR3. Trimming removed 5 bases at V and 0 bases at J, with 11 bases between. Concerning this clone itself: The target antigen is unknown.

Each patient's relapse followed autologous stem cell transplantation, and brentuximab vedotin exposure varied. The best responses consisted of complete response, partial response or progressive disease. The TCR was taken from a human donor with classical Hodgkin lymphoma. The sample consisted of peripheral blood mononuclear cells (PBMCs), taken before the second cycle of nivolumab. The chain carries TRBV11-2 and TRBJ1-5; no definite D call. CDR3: CASSLNSYSNQPQHF. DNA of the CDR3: TGTGCCAGCAGCCTCAACAGCTATAGCAATCAGCCCCAGCATTTT.